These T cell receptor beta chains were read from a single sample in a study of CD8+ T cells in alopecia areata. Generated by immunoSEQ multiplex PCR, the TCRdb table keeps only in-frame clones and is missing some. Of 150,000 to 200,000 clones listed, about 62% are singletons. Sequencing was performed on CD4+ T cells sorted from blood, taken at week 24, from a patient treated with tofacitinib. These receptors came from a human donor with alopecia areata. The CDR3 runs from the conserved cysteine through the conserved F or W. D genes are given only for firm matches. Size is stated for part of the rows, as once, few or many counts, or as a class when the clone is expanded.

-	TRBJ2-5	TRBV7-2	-	CASSLVRRGETQYF	TGTGCCAGCAGTCTCGTGCGGAGGGGTGAGACCCAGTACTTC
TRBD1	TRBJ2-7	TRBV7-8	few	CASSFTGTGVYEQYF	TGTGCCAGCAGCTTCACCGGGACAGGGGTCTACGAGCAGTACTTC
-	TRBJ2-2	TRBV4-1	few	CASSPVVRGAGELFF	TGCGCCAGCAGCCCCGTGGTCCGTGGGGCCGGGGAGCTGTTTTTT
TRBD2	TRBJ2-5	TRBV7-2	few	CASSLSGGRETQYF	TGTGCCAGCAGCCTTAGCGGGGGGCGAGAGACCCAGTACTTC
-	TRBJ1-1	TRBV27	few	CASRFRGPRTEAFF	TGTGCCAGCCGCTTTAGAGGGCCACGCACTGAAGCTTTCTTT
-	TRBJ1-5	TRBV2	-	CASSEANSLGQPQHF	TGTGCCAGCAGTGAAGCGAACAGTTTGGGTCAGCCCCAGCATTTT
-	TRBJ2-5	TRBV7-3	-	CASSLRGGEETQYF	TGTGCCAGCAGCCTAAGGGGGGGTGAGGAGACCCAGTACTTC
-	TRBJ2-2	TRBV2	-	CASSDRSGTGELFF	TGTGCCAGCAGTGACAGAAGTGGCACCGGGGAGCTGTTTTTT
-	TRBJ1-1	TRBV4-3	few	CASSQDAGEGPMNTEAFF	TGCGCCAGCAGCCAAGACGCAGGGGAGGGGCCGATGAACACTGAAGCTTTCTTT
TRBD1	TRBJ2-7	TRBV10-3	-	CAISEDRGLGEQYF	TGTGCCATCAGTGAAGACAGGGGGCTCGGCGAGCAGTACTTC
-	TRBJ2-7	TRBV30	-	CAWSKTSSDYSYEQYF	TGTGCCTGGAGTAAAACTTCTAGCGACTACAGCTACGAGCAGTACTTC
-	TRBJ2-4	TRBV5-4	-	CASSPGAVAKNIQYF	TGTGCCAGCAGCCCGGGGGCCGTAGCCAAAAACATTCAGTACTTC
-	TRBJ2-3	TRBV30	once	CAWSRAGIGDTQYF	TGTGCCTGGAGTCGTGCGGGGATAGGAGATACGCAGTATTTT
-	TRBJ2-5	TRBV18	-	CASSPPGETQYF	TGTGCCAGCTCACCACCGGGGGAGACCCAGTACTTC
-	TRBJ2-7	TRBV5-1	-	CASSLDFSATYEQYF	TGCGCCAGCAGCTTGGATTTTTCTGCCACCTACGAGCAGTACTTC
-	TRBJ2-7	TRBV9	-	CASSRGSSYEQYF	TGTGCCAGCAGTCGGGGATCTTCCTACGAGCAGTACTTC